A selection of T cell receptor beta chains follows, all from one sample in a study of T cells in Graves' hyperthyroidism and ophthalmopathy. A single record per CDR3 protein comes from TCRdb applying MiXCR to the multiplex PCR reads. This table holds 300,000 to 500,000 distinct CDR3 sequences, approximately 15% found once. Sequencing used blood. Receptor source: a woman in her twenties or thirties with Graves' hyperthyroidism. CDR3s include the opening cysteine and the closing phenylalanine or tryptophan. Fields, in order: D gene, V gene, J gene, clone size, CDR3 protein, CDR3 DNA. D genes are given only for firm matches. Not all rows give a size; the values are once, few, many and, for expanded clones, a class.

TRBD2,TRBV3-1,TRBJ2-7,NA,CASSLPGLADYEQYF,TGTGCCAGCAGCCTACCGGGACTAGCGGACTACGAGCAGTACTTC
TRBD1,TRBV18,TRBJ1-1,many,CASSFDREATEAFF,TGTGCCAGCTCTTTTGACAGGGAGGCCACTGAAGCTTTCTTT
TRBD2,TRBV20-1,TRBJ2-3,many,CSARDPGGGSTDTQYF,TGCAGTGCTAGGGACCCGGGCGGGGGAAGCACAGATACGCAGTATTTT
TRBD2,TRBV27,TRBJ2-3,many,CASRDTSGRGGVVATDTQYF,TGTGCCAGCAGAGATACTAGCGGGAGAGGTGGGGTCGTGGCTACAGATACGCAGTATTTT
NA,TRBV5-5,TRBJ2-7,many,CASSFGTRYEQYF,TGTGCCAGCAGCTTTGGGACTCGCTACGAGCAGTACTTC
NA,TRBV5-4,TRBJ1-6,few,CASRAVQEDNSPLHF,TGTGCCAGCAGGGCGGTGCAGGAGGATAATTCACCCCTCCACTTT
NA,TRBV6-1,TRBJ1-3,NA,CASTRPRGPAYSGNTIYF,TGTGCCAGCACCAGGCCGCGGGGACCCGCGTACTCTGGAAACACCATATATTTT
TRBD1,TRBV3-1,TRBJ2-4,many,CASSQGGTGENIQYF,TGTGCCAGCAGCCAAGGGGGAACAGGGGAAAACATTCAGTACTTC
TRBD1,TRBV3-1,TRBJ1-4,NA,CASSQPTGGSEKLFF,TGTGCCAGCAGCCAACCGACAGGGGGGAGTGAAAAACTGTTTTTT
NA,TRBV5-4,TRBJ2-1,few,CASSSDLGSHNEQFF,TGTGCCAGCAGCTCAGACCTTGGCTCTCACAATGAGCAGTTCTTC
NA,TRBV14,TRBJ1-1,few,CASSPLGERDTEAFF,TGTGCCAGCAGCCCCCTGGGAGAGAGAGACACTGAAGCTTTCTTT
NA,TRBV12-5,TRBJ1-2,NA,CASGAGKGYGYTF,TGTGCTAGTGGTGCCGGGAAGGGCTATGGCTACACCTTC
NA,TRBV7-9,TRBJ2-1,many,CASSLVGGSYNEQFF,TGTGCCAGCAGCTTAGTTGGGGGCTCCTACAATGAGCAGTTCTTC
NA,TRBV10-3,TRBJ2-3,many,CAISAYTDTQYF,TGTGCCATCAGTGCCTACACAGATACGCAGTATTTT
NA,TRBV28,TRBJ2-7,few,CASSSDSLTMVDF,TGTGCCAGCAGTTCCGACAGCCTTACGATGGTGGACTTC
NA,TRBV11-2,TRBJ1-5,NA,CASSQAPGTPRANQPQHF,TGCGCCAGCAGCCAAGCTCCCGGGACACCTAGGGCGAATCAGCCCCAGCATTTT
TRBD1,TRBV28,TRBJ2-2,many,CASRPQGRNTGELFF,TGTGCCAGCAGACCACAGGGGAGGAACACCGGGGAGCTGTTTTTT
NA,TRBV3-1,TRBJ1-2,many,CASSHSDPRPGYTF,TGTGCCAGCAGCCATTCAGACCCCCGCCCCGGCTACACCTTC
NA,TRBV9,TRBJ2-5,NA,CASSKQPGAETQYF,TGTGCCAGCAGCAAACAACCCGGGGCGGAGACCCAGTACTTC
NA,TRBV6-1,TRBJ1-1,many,CASSEDTGTAEAFF,TGTGCCAGCAGTGAAGATACAGGGACGGCTGAAGCTTTCTTT
TRBD2,TRBV6-1,TRBJ2-1,NA,CAITGLADYNEQFF,TGTGCCATAACTGGACTAGCGGATTACAATGAGCAGTTCTTC
TRBD1,TRBV19,TRBJ2-3,few,CASTDAGGGTDTQYF,TGTGCCAGCACAGATGCAGGGGGCGGGACAGATACGCAGTATTTT
TRBD1,TRBV28,TRBJ2-7,NA,CASSTGTGIGGAIYEQYF,TGTGCCAGCAGCACCGGGACAGGGATCGGCGGGGCTATATACGAGCAGTACTTC
TRBD2,TRBV4-2,TRBJ2-3,NA,CASSQRVSGSSDTQYF,TGTGCCAGCAGCCAACGGGTTAGCGGGAGCAGTGATACGCAGTATTTT
NA,TRBV30,TRBJ2-4,NA,CAWSAGTNKGSPLVAKNIQYF,TGTGCCTGGAGTGCAGGGACAAACAAAGGTTCCCCGCTAGTGGCCAAAAACATTCAGTACTTC
NA,TRBV5-1,TRBJ2-7,NA,CASSYSGAGSGEQYF,TGCGCCAGCAGCTATTCTGGGGCAGGGTCAGGCGAGCAGTACTTC
NA,TRBV5-1,TRBJ1-2,NA,CASSPGQTFYGYTF,TGCGCCAGCAGCCCCGGACAGACCTTCTATGGCTACACCTTC
TRBD1,TRBV28,TRBJ2-1,NA,CASSSTGTRGPNEQFF,TGTGCCAGCAGTTCGACCGGGACAAGGGGGCCCAATGAGCAGTTCTTC
NA,TRBV28,TRBJ1-5,many,CASSLGLSSNQPQHF,TGTGCCAGCAGTTTGGGACTGAGTAGCAATCAGCCCCAGCATTTT
NA,TRBV18,TRBJ1-5,few,CASSPGGAQVNQPQHF,TGTGCCAGCTCACCCGGGGGGGCACAGGTTAATCAGCCCCAGCATTTT
TRBD2,TRBV3-1,TRBJ2-1,NA,CASSQDRGLAGHNEQFF,TGTGCCAGCAGCCAAGATAGGGGACTAGCGGGACACAATGAGCAGTTCTTC
TRBD2,TRBV10-3,TRBJ2-1,many,CAISSPGGRAIRGNEQFF,TGTGCCATCAGTTCACCCGGCGGGAGGGCCATTCGGGGCAATGAGCAGTTCTTC
TRBD2,TRBV20-1,TRBJ2-2,few,CGARDPNSGRSGELFF,TGCGGTGCTAGAGATCCCAATAGCGGGAGATCCGGGGAGCTGTTTTTT
NA,TRBV6-1,TRBJ2-2,few,CASSEVQGDTGELFF,TGTGCCAGCAGTGAAGTACAGGGAGACACCGGGGAGCTGTTTTTT
TRBD1,TRBV20-1,TRBJ1-2,NA,CSASPGGFNYGYTF,TGCAGTGCTAGTCCAGGGGGCTTCAACTATGGCTACACCTTC
NA,TRBV15,TRBJ2-6,NA,CATSREDSRGVLIGANVLTF,TGTGCCACCAGCAGAGAGGACAGCAGGGGCGTCTTGATAGGGGCCAACGTCCTGACTTTC
TRBD1,TRBV7-2,TRBJ2-7,NA,CASRQHPGTGSLEQYF,TGTGCCAGCAGGCAGCACCCCGGGACAGGGTCCCTCGAGCAGTACTTC